This record looks at one T cell receptor beta chain sequence and its context. TCRdb keeps only in-frame clones here, not all; method: immunoSEQ multiplex PCR. Of hundreds of thousands of clones in the sample, approximately 96% are singletons; the top ten hold about 0.25%. Positively selected for CCR7, the CD45RO-negative cells used as naive CD8 cells excluded terminally differentiated effector memory CD45RA+ cells. Participating donors were healthy, HIV-negative adults free of recent acute infections or vaccinations. These data come from a study of shared clonotypes between healthy human individuals. The CDR3 sequence is 16 residues long. The V end was cut by 0 bases, the J end by 7 bases, with 19 bases between. Germline CDR1 LGHNA, CDR2 YNFKEQ.

The specimen sequenced was naive CD8+ T cells sorted from blood. J is TRBJ2-7 and V is TRBV4-2, with a weak D call TRBD2 (5 bases). This receptor was identified in a man aged 25-40 years in good health. CDR3 bases: TGTGCCAGCAGCCAAGATTCTTCCGAGAAGCCGGGAGAGCAGTACTTC. It translates to CASSQDSSEKPGEQYF.